The 14 T cell receptor beta chains below all came from one sample that was sequenced in a study of radiotherapy plus CTLA-4 blockade in lung cancer. Data came from immunoSEQ multiplex PCR; TCRdb stores just in-frame clones and leaves some out. There are under 110,000 clones in the sample; more than 75% occur only once, and roughly 2.3% lies in the top ten. The sequencing used peripheral blood, collected from a patient treated with radiotherapy plus ipilimumab. Receptors were obtained from a human donor with non-small cell lung cancer that progressed on radiotherapy plus ipilimumab. Some clones in this sample may be carry-over from other donors' samples.

The rearrangement links TRBV2 to TRBJ2-2; 9 bases align to TRBD2. The CDR3 sequence is 15 residues long. The V and J ends lost 9 bases and 3 bases, in that order; junction bases with no gene match: 8. In germline, CDR1 is SNHLY, CDR2 FYNNEI. The CDR3 nucleotides read TGTGCCAGTCGTAGCGGGGGATGGGACACCGGGGAGCTGTTTTTT. It is translated as CASRSGGWDTGELFF.

The chain recombines TRBV9 with TRBJ1-3; TRBD1 matches at 8 bases. The trim removed 4 bases at V and 0 bases at J, leaving 6 bases unmatched. Germline CDR1 is SGDLS and CDR2 is YYNGEE. The CDR3 is made up of 16 amino acids. CDR3 coding DNA: TGTGCCAGCAGCACCTGGACAGGGAACTCTGGAAACACCATATATTTT. Protein product: CASSTWTGNSGNTIYF.

This clone was picked up a small number of times. The J gene is TRBJ2-5, the V gene TRBV6-1; the D gene is possibly TRBD1 (6 bases). The germline V gene has CDR1 MNHNS and CDR2 SASEGT. The CDR3 consists of 13 residues. The DNA of the CDR3 is TGTGAGGGAAAGAGGGACACCATACTCCTCCAGTACTTC. Protein: CEGKRDTILLQYF.

This sequence joins TRBV4-3 and TRBJ2-6; weak D call: TRBD2 (6 bases). The CDR3 runs to 19 residues. Trimming left V 0 bases short and J 0 bases short, with 15 bases between. The germline V gene has CDR1 LGHNA and CDR2 YSLEER. In DNA, the CDR3 is TGCGCCAGCAGCCAAGATTTGGGCGGGGCGGGCTCTGGGGCCAACGTCCTGACTTTC. Translated, it gives CASSQDLGGAGSGANVLTF.

The V and J genes are TRBV7-2 and TRBJ1-5; no clear D. From germline, CDR1 is SGHTA and CDR2 FQGNSA. There are 12 residues in the CDR3. V lost 1 base and J lost 6, with 4 bases in between. The CDR3, as DNA: TGTGCCAGCAGCTTAGATAGTCAGCCCCAGCATTTT. Protein sequence: CASSLDSQPQHF.

The chain links TRBV9 to TRBJ2-5; 9 nucleotides match TRBD1. The trim removed 0 bases at V and 5 bases at J, leaving 5 bases unmatched. CDR1 is SGDLS, CDR2 YYNGEE, per germline. CDR3 length equals 15 residues. CDR3 region: CASSVEGQGFETQYF. DNA for the CDR3: TGTGCCAGCAGCGTAGAGGGACAGGGCTTTGAGACCCAGTACTTC. The variable domain in full, with the rest retrieved from reference TRBV9 and TRBJ2-5, is DSGVTQTPKHLITATGQRVTLRCSPRSGDLSVYWYQQSLDQGLQFLIQYYNGEERAKGNILERFSAQQFPDLHSELNLSSLELGDSALYFCASSVEGQGFETQYFGPGTRLLVL.

The V gene is TRBV9, the J gene TRBJ2-5; D ambiguous. The length of the CDR3 is 13 residues. CDR1 and CDR2 (germline): SGDLS, YYNGEE. Trimming pared 3 bases from V and 5 bases from J, leaving 11 bases between. The CDR3 sequence: CASSGAPGETQYF. Written as DNA, the CDR3 is TGTGCCAGCAGCGGAGCGCCTGGGGAGACCCAGTACTTC.

This chain links TRBV30 with TRBJ2-2; D call uncertain. There are 14 residues in the CDR3. Trimming took 4 bases from V and 0 from J, leaving 9 bases between them. CDR1 and CDR2 from the germline V gene are GTSNPN and SVGIG (reference sequence). For the CDR3, the DNA is TGTGCCTGGAAGTGGTTAGCGAACACCGGGGAGCTGTTTTTT. It encodes CAWKWLANTGELFF.

This clone was found a few times. The chain uses TRBV2 and TRBJ1-1; D unresolved. The V end lost 3 bases, the J end lost 2 bases, and 7 bases lay between the germline ends. This CDR3 is 13 amino acids long. Germline CDR1 SNHLY, CDR2 FYNNEI. CDR3 sequence reads: CASSEVGNTEAFF. The CDR3 DNA reads as TGTGCCAGCAGTGAGGTTGGCAACACTGAAGCTTTCTTT. Drawing the rest from reference TRBV2 and TRBJ1-1, the complete variable domain is EPEVTQTPSHQVTQMGQEVILRCVPISNHLYFYWYRQILGQKVEFLVSFYNNEISEKSEIFDDQFSVERPDGSNFTLKIRSTKLEDSAMYFCASSEVGNTEAFFGQGTRLTVV.

The chain has TRBV29-1 and TRBJ1-3; 7 bases are a match to TRBD1. J was trimmed by 0 bases and V by 0 bases; bases with no gene match: 8. This CDR3 comprises 17 residues. CDR1 and CDR2 from the germline V gene are SQVTM and ANQGSEA. The CDR3 spells CSVEDCEGGHSGNTIYF. The CDR3 DNA is TGCAGCGTTGAAGATTGTGAAGGGGGCCACTCTGGAAACACCATATATTTT.

This chain joins TRBV2 and TRBJ1-1; unclear D gene. Trimming left V 8 bases short and J 0 bases short, with 7 bases between. The germline V gene encodes CDR1 SNHLY and CDR2 FYNNEI. The CDR3 sequence is 12 residues long. The CDR3: CASGLLNTEAFF. The DNA of the CDR3 is TGTGCCAGCGGGTTATTGAACACTGAAGCTTTCTTT.

This chain links TRBV5-6 with TRBJ1-4; D is undetermined. The V end lost 1 base, the J end lost 0 bases, and 7 bases lay between the germline ends. The CDR3 runs 15 residues. Germline values: CDR1 SGHDT, CDR2 YYEEEE. This chain's CDR3 is CASSLRVATNEKLFF. The CDR3 bases are TGTGCCAGCAGCTTGAGGGTTGCAACTAATGAAAAACTGTTTTTT.

V gene TRBV11-2 combines with J gene TRBJ2-1; possibly TRBD1 or TRBD2 for D (6 bases each). The CDR3 consists of 16 residues. Trimming shortened V by 5 bases and J by 3 bases, and 17 bases separated the two germline ends. Germline V gives CDR1 SGHAT, CDR2 FQNNGV. The CDR3: CASSTSRGRNYNEQFF. CDR3 bases: TGTGCCAGCAGCACGTCGAGGGGGAGGAACTACAATGAGCAGTTCTTC.

The rearrangement uses TRBV27 and TRBJ1-5, with 7 bases fitting TRBD1. CDR1 and CDR2 (germline): MNHEY, SMNVEV (reference sequence). The J segment lost 7 bases and the V segment lost 4 bases, leaving 4 bases of the junction unmatched. The CDR3 length is 13 residues. The CDR3: CASSWIGGQPQHF. CDR3 sequence (DNA): TGTGCCAGCAGTTGGATAGGGGGCCAGCCCCAGCATTTT.